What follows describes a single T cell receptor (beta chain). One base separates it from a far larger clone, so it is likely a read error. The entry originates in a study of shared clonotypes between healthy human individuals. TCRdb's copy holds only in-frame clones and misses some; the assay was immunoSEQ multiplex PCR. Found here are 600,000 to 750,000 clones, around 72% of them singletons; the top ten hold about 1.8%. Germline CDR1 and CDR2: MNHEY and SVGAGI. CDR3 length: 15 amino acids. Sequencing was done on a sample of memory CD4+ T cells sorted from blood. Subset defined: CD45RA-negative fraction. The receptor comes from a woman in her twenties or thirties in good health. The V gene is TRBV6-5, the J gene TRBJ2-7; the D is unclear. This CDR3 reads CTSSYTHSVTYEQYF. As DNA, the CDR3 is TGTACCAGCAGTTACACCCATTCGGTAACCTACGAGCAGTACTTC.